Listed below are T cell receptor beta chains from one sample, sequenced in a study of cytomegalovirus exposure and HLA in healthy donors. Generated by immunoSEQ multiplex PCR, the TCRdb table keeps only in-frame clones and is missing some. The sample data list around 140,000 clones. The sequenced material came from PBMCs. Source of these receptors: a male donor in good health and CMV-seronegative. Each CDR3 is given with its conserved first and last residue. D genes are given only for firm matches.

TRBD1	TRBJ2-7	TRBV2	TGTGCCAGCACCCAGATACAGGGGCCAAGCTCCTACGAGCAGTACTTC	CASTQIQGPSSYEQYF
-	TRBJ2-5	TRBV7-6	TGTGCCAGCAGCTTAGCGTCCGGTCTGATGGAGACCCAGTACTTC	CASSLASGLMETQYF
TRBD1	TRBJ2-5	TRBV25-1	TGTGCCAGCAGTGAAGTGAGACAGGGGGGGTTAGAGACCCAGTACTTC	CASSEVRQGGLETQYF
-	TRBJ1-1	TRBV7-9	TGTGCCAGCAGCTCCGAGGGAATCGGTCGCACTGAAGCTTTCTTT	CASSSEGIGRTEAFF
-	TRBJ2-1	TRBV18	TGTGCCAGCTCACCGGATCCCAGGGCCAGCTCCTACAATGAGCAGTTCTTC	CASSPDPRASSYNEQFF
TRBD2	TRBJ2-5	TRBV7-2	TGTGCCAGCAGCTTGGGGCTAGCGGGGAGGGGGGAGACCCAGTACTTC	CASSLGLAGRGETQYF
-	TRBJ1-6	TRBV19	TGTGCCAGTAGTATGCTCTATCGAACCCTCCACTTT	CASSMLYRTLHF
TRBD1	TRBJ1-2	TRBV10-2	TGCGCCAGTGGGACAGTTCTGAACTATGGCTACACCTTC	CASGTVLNYGYTF
-	TRBJ1-1	TRBV30	TGTGCCTGGAGTTACGGGACACCCAACACTGAAGCTTTCTTT	CAWSYGTPNTEAFF
-	TRBJ1-5	TRBV4-1	TGCGCCAGCAGCCAAGATTCAGGGTCTGCTCAGCCCCAGCATTTT	CASSQDSGSAQPQHF
-	TRBJ1-5	TRBV30	TGTGCCTGGACCGCAGGGGAGATTAGCAATCAGCCCCAGCATTTT	CAWTAGEISNQPQHF
TRBD1	TRBJ1-5	TRBV5-1	TGCGCCAGCAGACCGACAGGGTTCGGCAATCAGCCCCAGCATTTT	CASRPTGFGNQPQHF
TRBD1	TRBJ1-1	TRBV13	TGTGCCAGCAGCTTGGGACAGGGGGCAACTGAAGCTTTCTTT	CASSLGQGATEAFF
TRBD2	TRBJ2-1	TRBV11-2	TGTGCCAGCAGCTTAGGGCTAGCGGAATACAATGAGCAGTTCTTC	CASSLGLAEYNEQFF
-	TRBJ1-6	TRBV29-1	TGCAGCGTTGCCAAGGACAGAAATTCACCCCTCCACTTT	CSVAKDRNSPLHF
TRBD1	TRBJ1-4	TRBV6-5	TGTGCCAGCAGTTTACAGGGGGTAAATGAAAAACTGTTTTTT	CASSLQGVNEKLFF
-	TRBJ2-3	TRBV19	TGTGCCAGTAGTATCCTCGCGGGGACCATAGATACGCAGTATTTT	CASSILAGTIDTQYF
TRBD1	TRBJ2-1	TRBV7-9	TGTGCCAGCAGCTCCCCGGAGCTTAACAGGGGGCCCTACAATGAGCAGTTCTTC	CASSSPELNRGPYNEQFF
TRBD2	TRBJ2-7	TRBV10-1	TGCGCCAGCAGCGCGGGGACTACCTACGAGCAGTACTTC	CASSAGTTYEQYF
TRBD2	TRBJ2-5	TRBV30	TGTGCCTGCTCCCCAGGGCTAGCGGGAGTGGGGACCCAGTACTTC	CACSPGLAGVGTQYF
TRBD2	TRBJ2-3	TRBV5-1	TGCGCCAGCAGCTCACGACTAGCGGGGGGGCATCCAGATACGCAGTATTTT	CASSSRLAGGHPDTQYF
-	TRBJ2-2	TRBV15	TGTGCCACCAGCAGACCAGGGAGGGGGTTCACCGGGGAGCTGTTTTTT	CATSRPGRGFTGELFF
-	TRBJ1-4	TRBV4-3	TGCGCCAGCAGCCGCCCGCCCCGGGGGGGGCCAGGGGAAAAACTGTTTTTT	CASSRPPRGGPGEKLFF
TRBD1	TRBJ2-7	TRBV28	TGTGCCACCAGGACAGGGGGAGGATACGAGCAGTACTTC	CATRTGGGYEQYF
TRBD2	TRBJ2-5	TRBV6-1	TGTGCCAGCAGTGAACAGGGACTACTGCGGGAGACCCAGTACTTC	CASSEQGLLRETQYF
-	TRBJ1-1	TRBV7-2	TGTGCCAGCAGCCAGAACACTGAAGCTTTCTTT	CASSQNTEAFF
-	TRBJ1-4	TRBV30	TGTGCCTGGAGTTCCAGGGGTGAAAAACTGTTTTTT	CAWSSRGEKLFF
TRBD1	TRBJ2-7	TRBV6-1	TGTGCCAGCAGACCCGGGACAGCTTCCTACGAGCAGTACTTC	CASRPGTASYEQYF
-	TRBJ2-1	TRBV2	TGTGCCAGCAACCAGAGGCACAATGAGCAGTTCTTC	CASNQRHNEQFF
-	TRBJ2-1	TRBV6-5	TGTGCCAGCAGTTTCAATCCTAGCGTCTCCTACAATGAGCAGTTCTTC	CASSFNPSVSYNEQFF
-	TRBJ1-6	TRBV7-9	TGTGCCAGCACCCCGGACAGTCCGATGAGGAATTCACCCCTCCACTTT	CASTPDSPMRNSPLHF
-	TRBJ1-2	TRBV7-9	TGTGCCAGCAGCCTATACAGGGAATACAACTATGGCTACACCTTC	CASSLYREYNYGYTF
-	TRBJ2-6	TRBV7-9	TGTGCCAGCAGCGGGACCGGGACACTCGATAACTCTGGGGCCAACGTCCTGACTTTC	CASSGTGTLDNSGANVLTF
TRBD1	TRBJ1-1	TRBV11-3	TGTGCCAGCAGCTCCCAGGGGGACACTGAAGCTTTCTTT	CASSSQGDTEAFF
TRBD1	TRBJ1-5	TRBV6-1	TGTGCCAGCAGCTACGACAGGGCTAATCAGCCCCAGCATTTT	CASSYDRANQPQHF
-	TRBJ2-1	TRBV19	TGTGCCAGTAGTAGGCAGGGAACCTACAATGAGCAGTTCTTC	CASSRQGTYNEQFF
TRBD1	TRBJ1-2	TRBV5-1	TGCGCCAGCAGCTTGGCCACTTTACAGGGGCAGAACTATGGCTACACCTTC	CASSLATLQGQNYGYTF
TRBD1	TRBJ1-5	TRBV2	TGTGCCAGCAGTGAGTCGACAGGGGGCAATCAGCCCCAGCATTTT	CASSESTGGNQPQHF
TRBD1	TRBJ2-1	TRBV5-1	TGCGCCAGCAGCCACCGGGACAGCCTCAATGAGCAGTTCTTC	CASSHRDSLNEQFF
TRBD1	TRBJ2-7	TRBV30	TGTGCCTGGAGTCGGGGACAGCCGAGCTCCTACGAGCAGTACTTC	CAWSRGQPSSYEQYF
-	TRBJ1-2	TRBV6-5	TGTGCCAGCGGCCAGGGGCATGGCTACACCTTC	CASGQGHGYTF
-	TRBJ1-1	TRBV7-9	TGTGCCAGCAGCTTATCCGGGAAGAACACTGAAGCTTTCTTT	CASSLSGKNTEAFF
-	TRBJ2-3	TRBV6-5	TGTGCCAGCAGTTCCGGCGGCCCGGAGGATACGCAGTATTTT	CASSSGGPEDTQYF
TRBD2	TRBJ2-7	TRBV27	TGTGCCAGCAGCCTACGGGGGGGAGGCGAGCAGTACTTC	CASSLRGGGEQYF
TRBD2	TRBJ2-5	TRBV7-2	TGTGCCAGCAGGCGGGGGGGCCCCGAGACCCAGTACTTC	CASRRGGPETQYF
-	TRBJ1-1	TRBV6-5	TGTGCCAGCAGCAGCTTCAGGGTAGACACTGAAGCTTTCTTT	CASSSFRVDTEAFF
TRBD1	TRBJ1-2	TRBV5-1	TGCGCCAGCAGCCCAGGGACAGACCAACATGGCTACACCTTC	CASSPGTDQHGYTF
TRBD2	TRBJ2-1	TRBV6-4	TGTGCCAGCAGTGCCGGACTAGCCCCCAGTGAGCAGTTCTTC	CASSAGLAPSEQFF
-	TRBJ2-5	TRBV9	TGTGCCAGCAGCGTAGACACGGGGGGCCCACAAGAGACCCAGTACTTC	CASSVDTGGPQETQYF
TRBD2	TRBJ2-1	TRBV6-5	TGTGCCAGCAGTTTGGGGGGGAGCTACAATGAGCAGTTCTTC	CASSLGGSYNEQFF
-	TRBJ1-1	TRBV5-1	TGCGCCAGCAGCTCTCTGTGGACAGAAAATGAAGCTTTCTTT	CASSSLWTENEAFF
TRBD2	TRBJ2-7	TRBV6-5	TGTGCCAGCAGTTACTTTGCGGGGGGAAAGGGCGAGCAGTACTTC	CASSYFAGGKGEQYF
-	TRBJ2-2	TRBV5-6	TGTGCCAGCAGCTTCGGGGCTAGCGCGAACACCGGGGAGCTGTTTTTT	CASSFGASANTGELFF
TRBD2	TRBJ2-1	TRBV5-4	TGTGCCAGCAGCCTCCCTAGCGGGGGTTACAATGAGCAGTTCTTC	CASSLPSGGYNEQFF